This T cell receptor beta chain originates from a study of blood T cell repertoires in COVID-19. This clone turned up a few times. The CDR3 runs to 17 residues. Germline CDR1 is SGHRS and CDR2 is YFSETQ. V lost 1 base and J lost 3; bases outside the gene matches: 7. TCRdb's copy holds only in-frame clones and misses some; the assay was immunoSEQ multiplex PCR. This table holds around 200,000 clones, approximately 87% found once. The sequenced material came from peripheral blood. The receptor comes from a man between 65 and 80 years old with active or convalescent COVID-19. The chain employs TRBV5-1 and TRBJ1-4, with 9 positions matching TRBD1. CDR3 nucleotide sequence: TGCGCCAGCAGCTTGTTACAGGGGGCGTCGGCTAATGAAAAACTGTTTTTT. It is translated as CASSLLQGASANEKLFF.